The 32 T cell receptor beta chains in this list originate from one sample, sequenced in a study of beta chain features in type 1 diabetes. Investigators reverse transcribed all isolated RNA, so they sequenced expressed TCRB transcripts. Profiled with immunoSEQ multiplex PCR; TCRdb holds only in-frame clones, not every one. The repertoire includes approximately 330,000 clones, around 10% of them detected once, and about 0.015% sits in the top ten. The sequencing sample was made of naive CD4+ T cells from blood. The receptors come from a woman aged 25 to 39 in good health.

The chain is built from TRBV9 and TRBJ1-5; tentative D call: TRBD1 (5 bases). The CDR3 sequence is 16 residues long. Germline lookup yields CDR1 SGDLS and CDR2 YYNGEE. Between the trimmed V and J ends, which lost 6 bases and 11 bases, there was a span of 27 bases. In nucleotides, the CDR3 is TGTGCCAGCATTCCCCTCAGGGATGGACGGTTCGAGACCCAGCATTTT. Protein product: CASIPLRDGRFETQHF.

V is TRBV30 and J is TRBJ1-6; a possible D gene is TRBD1 (6 bases). The V gene lost 3 bases and the J gene lost 18 bases, with 15 bases spanning the gap. The germline gives CDR1 GTSNPN, CDR2 SVGIG (reference sequence). This CDR3 contains 11 residues. The CDR3: CAWSRGANPHF. The CDR3 DNA follows: TGTGCCTGGAGCAGGGGAGCAAATCCCCACTTT. Using reference TRBV30 and TRBJ1-6 for the parts outside the CDR3, the full variable domain is SQTIHQWPATLVQPVGSPLSLECTVEGTSNPNLYWYRQAAGRGLQLLFYSVGIGQISSEVPQNLSASRPQDRQFILSSKKLLLSDSGFYLCAWSRGANPHFGNGTRLTVT.

This clone has just a few counts. In DNA, the CDR3 is TGTGCCAGCAGCGTAAAGGATAGCGGGGTCTACAATGAGCAGTTCTTC. It translates to CASSVKDSGVYNEQFF. The J gene is TRBJ2-1, the V gene TRBV9; TRBD2 agrees at 8 bases. The CDR3 sequence is 16 residues long. Germline V gene data show CDR1 as SGDLS and CDR2 as YYNGEE. J gave up 3 bases and V 1 base, and 6 bases lay outside the gene matches.

The rearrangement joins TRBV20-1 to TRBJ2-1; D not resolved. Germline V lookup: CDR1 DFQATT, CDR2 SNEGSKA (reference sequence). CDR3 length: 11 amino acids. Trimming shortened V by 1 base and J by 13 bases, and 11 bases separated the two germline ends. The CDR3 reads CSARGGQHQFF. CDR3 sequence (DNA): TGCAGTGCTAGAGGCGGTCAACATCAGTTCTTC.

This clone came up a few times. The V gene is TRBV6-6, the J gene TRBJ2-7; 9 nucleotides match TRBD1. The length of the CDR3 is 14 residues. Germline trimming cut 6 bases from V and 1 base from J; bases unmatched to any gene: 4. CDR1 is MNHNY, CDR2 SVGAGI, per germline (reference sequence). The CDR3 sequence: CASRGGQGSYEQYF. In DNA form, the CDR3 reads TGTGCCAGCAGGGGGGGACAGGGATCCTACGAGCAGTACTTC.

This clone was counted between two and nine times. The CDR3 sequence is CASSESRQGDTEAFF. CDR3 DNA sequence: TGTGCCAGCAGTGAAAGCCGACAGGGCGACACTGAAGCTTTCTTT. The chain carries TRBV25-1 and TRBJ1-1, with 7 nucleotides matching TRBD1. The CDR3 length is 15 residues. The trim removed 2 bases at V and 3 bases at J, leaving 6 bases unmatched. Germline V CDR1 and CDR2: MGHDK, SYGVNS.

This clone was counted only a few times. V and J are TRBV6-5 and TRBJ1-5, with 7 nucleotides matching TRBD1. CDR1 MNHEY and CDR2 SVGAGI come from the germline V gene. This CDR3 has 15 amino acids. V shed 2 bases and J 7 bases; nucleotides not matched to a gene: 8. CDR3 sequence: CASSYREGAGQPQHF. For the CDR3, the DNA is TGTGCCAGCAGTTACCGGGAGGGGGCTGGACAGCCCCAGCATTTT.

J is TRBJ2-7 and V is TRBV28; 10 bases line up with TRBD1. CDR1 is MDHEN and CDR2 is SYDVKM in the germline V gene. J lost 5 bases, V lost 8 bases, and 6 bases had no gene match. The length of the CDR3 is 13 residues. CDR3 in amino acids: CASGTGVINEQYF. The CDR3, as DNA: TGTGCCAGCGGGACAGGGGTCATTAACGAGCAGTACTTC. Using reference TRBV28 and TRBJ2-7 for the parts outside the CDR3, the full variable domain is DVKVTQSSRYLVKRTGEKVFLECVQDMDHENMFWYRQDPGLGLRLIYFSYDVKMKEKGDIPEGYSVSREKKERFSLILESASTNQTSMYLCASGTGVINEQYFGPGTRLTVT.

The chain employs TRBV4-1 and TRBJ1-1, with D tentatively TRBD1 (6 bases). Germline V gives CDR1 MGHRA, CDR2 YSYEKL. The CDR3 extends over 13 amino acids. The V end lost 4 bases, the J end lost 6 bases, and 12 bases lay between the germline ends. Here the CDR3 DNA reads TGCGCCAGCAGCCGATCCGCAGGGGCTGAAGCTTTCTTT. Amino acids: CASSRSAGAEAFF.

The sample holds a few counts of this clone. The chain carries TRBV28 and TRBJ1-4; D not certain. The CDR3 loop spans 9 amino acids. Germline V lookup: CDR1 MDHEN, CDR2 SYDVKM. The ends were cut back, 8 bases at V and 9 bases at J, with 4 bases in the middle. The CDR3 reads CASGQKLFF. CDR3 nucleotide sequence: TGTGCCAGCGGGCAAAAACTGTTTTTT.

This clone turned up a few times. The chain recombines TRBV7-6 with TRBJ1-1, with 7 bases fitting TRBD1. Germline CDR1 reads SGHVS; CDR2 reads FNYEAQ. The CDR3 sequence is 15 residues long. The V and J ends lost 5 bases and 4 bases, in that order; junction bases with no gene match: 10. CDR3 in amino acids: CASSLTGDLATEAFF. The CDR3 bases are TGTGCCAGCAGCCTTACAGGGGATTTGGCCACTGAAGCTTTCTTT. Full variable domain (rest looked up from reference TRBV7-6 and TRBJ1-1): GAGVSQSPRYKVTKRGQDVALRCDPISGHVSLYWYRQALGQGPEFLTYFNYEAQQDKSGLPNDRFSAERPEGSISTLTIQRTEQRDSAMYRCASSLTGDLATEAFFGQGTRLTVV.

This clone was observed a handful of times. The V and J genes are TRBV5-4 and TRBJ1-2; no firm D call. V lost 0 bases and J lost 4, with 10 bases in between. CDR3 length: 14 amino acids. Germline CDR1 reads SGHNT; CDR2 reads YYREEE (reference sequence). In DNA, the CDR3 is TGTGCCAGCAGCTTGGAACAGACACCCTATGGCTACACCTTC. It translates to CASSLEQTPYGYTF. The full variable domain, its missing parts supplied by reference TRBV5-4 and TRBJ1-2, is ETGVTQSPTHLIKTRGQQVTLRCSSQSGHNTVSWYQQALGQGPQFIFQYYREEENGRGNFPPRFSGLQFPNYSSELNVNALELDDSALYLCASSLEQTPYGYTFGSGTRLTVV.

This clone was observed a few times. The gene calls are TRBV25-1 and TRBJ1-1; D remains ambiguous. CDR1 and CDR2 (germline): MGHDK, SYGVNS. The CDR3 contains 13 residues. Trimming took off 3 bases at V and 4 bases at J, with 9 bases between the two ends. CDR3 protein: CASSELGVTEAFF. In DNA form, the CDR3 reads TGTGCCAGCAGTGAGCTGGGCGTCACTGAAGCTTTCTTT.

The rearrangement joins TRBV7-9 to TRBJ2-1, with no clear D. Germline CDR1 is SEHNR and CDR2 is FQNEAQ (reference sequence). The CDR3 is 16 amino acids. Trimming pared 0 bases from V and 2 bases from J, leaving 11 bases between. In DNA form, the CDR3 reads TGTGCCAGCAGCTTAGCGTTGGCCTTACCCTACAATGAGCAGTTCTTC. Translation gives CASSLALALPYNEQFF.

In this sample, this clone turned up a few times. The CDR3 DNA sequence: TGTGCCAGCAGTGTCAGGGGGCTTAGCAATCAGCCCCAGCATTTT. Its protein is CASSVRGLSNQPQHF. This chain joins TRBV25-1 and TRBJ1-5, with 8 positions matching TRBD1. The germline V gene encodes CDR1 MGHDK and CDR2 SYGVNS. The CDR3 totals 15 residues. V was pared by 4 bases and J by 0 bases, with 2 bases of the junction left unmatched.

This chain connects TRBV5-4 to TRBJ1-1, with 7 bases identical to TRBD1. The CDR3 runs to 15 residues. The trim removed 0 bases at V and 0 bases at J, leaving 2 bases unmatched. Looked up from germline, CDR1 is SGHNT and CDR2 is YYREEE (reference sequence). The CDR3 coding sequence is TGTGCCAGCAGCTTGGGGGACAGACTGAACACTGAAGCTTTCTTT. As protein: CASSLGDRLNTEAFF.

This clone occurred a few times. This chain's CDR3 is CASSPPTGYNEQFF. As DNA, the CDR3 is TGTGCCAGCTCACCACCGACTGGGTACAATGAGCAGTTCTTC. This sequence joins TRBV18 and TRBJ2-1; D not certain. CDR3 length: 14 residues. The V end was cut by 0 bases, the J end by 4 bases, with 7 bases between. Germline CDR1 is KGHSH and CDR2 is LQKENI. The variable domain in full, completed from reference TRBV18 and TRBJ2-1, reads NAGVMQNPRHLVRRRGQEARLRCSPMKGHSHVYWYRQLPEEGLKFMVYLQKENIIDESGMPKERFSAEFPKEGPSILRIQQVVRGDSAAYFCASSPPTGYNEQFFGPGTRLTVL.

This clone was seen a few times. CDR3 sequence reads: CASSSSYGDYGYTF. The CDR3 nucleotides read TGTGCCAGCAGTTCTAGTTACGGGGATTATGGCTACACCTTC. The rearrangement joins TRBV28 to TRBJ1-2; D gene unclear. CDR3 length: 14 residues. Looked up from germline, CDR1 is MDHEN and CDR2 is SYDVKM. V was pared by 4 bases and J by 5 bases, with 14 bases between.

CDR3 amino acids: CASSLGQGIGGYTF. CDR3 DNA: TGTGCCAGCAGCTTGGGACAGGGGATCGGTGGCTACACCTTC. This rearrangement joins TRBV7-2 to TRBJ1-2; TRBD1 aligns across 10 bases. V shed 3 bases, J shed 7 bases, and the junction held 5 bases outside the gene matches. This CDR3 comprises 14 residues. Per germline, CDR1 SGHTA and CDR2 FQGNSA.

This clone came up a few times. The CDR3: CASSPRTGAVNQPQHF. The CDR3 DNA reads TGTGCCAGCAGTCCTCGGACAGGGGCGGTCAATCAGCCCCAGCATTTT. The chain carries TRBV28 and TRBJ1-5, with 9 nucleotides matching TRBD1. The CDR3 extends over 16 amino acids. J lost 3 bases, V lost 5 bases, and 8 bases had no gene match. Germline V gene sequence: CDR1 MDHEN, CDR2 SYDVKM.

A note on this clone: One end of the junction is discordant with germline, which a read error may explain. J is TRBJ2-3 and V is TRBV7-7; the match to TRBD2 covers 8 bases. In germline, CDR1 is SSHAT, CDR2 FNYEAQ (reference sequence). The CDR3 spans 15 residues. Written as DNA, the CDR3 is TGTGCTAGCAGCTTAGCGGGGCGGAACTCAGATACGCAGTATTTT. Translated, it gives CASSLAGRNSDTQYF.

About this clone itself: Other DNA sequences from this sample encode an identical CDR3 as well. CDR3 coding DNA: TGTGCCAGCAGCTTAGTCCTAAACACTGAAGCTTTCTTT. The encoded protein is CASSLVLNTEAFF. The genes are TRBV7-9 and TRBJ1-1; D unresolved. V was cut by 1 base and J by 2 bases, with 5 bases left in between. This CDR3 is built from 13 residues. Germline-derived CDR1 and CDR2 are SEHNR and FQNEAQ (reference sequence).

In this sample, this clone turned up a few times. For the CDR3, the DNA is TGTGCCAGCACACCGGGGGAATACGGGGAGCAGTTCTTC. Translating it yields CASTPGEYGEQFF. The chain recombines TRBV6-1 with TRBJ2-1; tentative D call: TRBD2 (6 bases). Trimming shortened V by 7 bases and J by 10 bases, and 17 bases separated the two germline ends. Germline V gene data show CDR1 as MNHNS and CDR2 as SASEGT. This CDR3 region has 13 residues.

The J gene is TRBJ2-3, the V gene TRBV7-2, with 9 positions matching TRBD2. J gave up 0 bases and V 4 bases, and 5 bases lay outside the gene matches. CDR3 length: 16 amino acids. Per germline, CDR1 SGHTA and CDR2 FQGNSA. CDR3: CASSSLAGPSTDTQYF. The CDR3 bases are TGTGCCAGCAGCTCGCTAGCGGGACCTAGCACAGATACGCAGTATTTT.

V usage is TRBV7-9 and J usage is TRBJ1-4; D unresolved. The length of the CDR3 is 16 residues. The V end lost 3 bases, the J end lost 4 bases, and 15 bases lay between the germline ends. Germline CDR1 SEHNR, CDR2 FQNEAQ (reference sequence). In nucleotides, the CDR3 is TGTGCCAGCAGCTTCTCCTCAGGTGCTCTTAATGAAAAACTGTTTTTT. It encodes CASSFSSGALNEKLFF.

This clone was found a few times. The chain recombines TRBV5-1 with TRBJ2-2; 11 bases are shared with TRBD1. This CDR3 region has 16 residues. Germline assignment: CDR1 SGHRS and CDR2 YFSETQ. After removal of 4 bases from V and 8 bases from J, the junction contained 10 bases not matched to a gene. In DNA form, the CDR3 reads TGCGCCAGCAGCACCGACCGGACAGGGGGCCAAGGGGAGCTGTTTTTT. This encodes CASSTDRTGGQGELFF.

The CDR3: CASSLGLAGRQETQYF. DNA of the CDR3: TGTGCCAGCAGTTTAGGCCTAGCGGGACGGCAAGAGACCCAGTACTTC. The V gene is TRBV28, the J gene TRBJ2-5, with 9 bases aligning to TRBD2. The germline CDR1 and CDR2 sequences are MDHEN and SYDVKM. This CDR3 spans 16 amino acids. V was clipped by 2 bases and J by 2 bases; unmatched bases: 6.

The chain has TRBV5-1 and TRBJ2-5; the D is unclear. Germline loops: CDR1 SGHRS, CDR2 YFSETQ. V dropped 5 bases and J dropped 0 bases, with 5 bases sitting between them. The CDR3 is made up of 12 amino acids. CDR3 sequence reads: CASRRNQETQYF. The CDR3 nucleotides are TGCGCCAGCAGGCGGAACCAAGAGACCCAGTACTTC.

This clone was counted between two and nine times. J is TRBJ2-3 and V is TRBV5-1, with 7 bases fitting TRBD2. The germline V gene has CDR1 SGHRS and CDR2 YFSETQ. Unmatched junction bases numbered 11, after V lost 1 base and J lost 6 bases. The CDR3 has 16 residues. CDR3 loop: CASSLLSGGGQDTQYF. DNA of the CDR3: TGCGCCAGCAGCTTGCTGTCGGGAGGTGGGCAGGATACGCAGTATTTT.

The chain employs TRBV27 and TRBJ2-2; 10 bases agree with TRBD2. This CDR3 region has 17 residues. The V and J ends lost 5 bases and 3 bases, in that order; junction bases with no gene match: 9. Germline CDR1 is MNHEY and CDR2 is SMNVEV (reference sequence). CDR3 sequence reads: CASSRGRGTSDTGELFF. CDR3 bases: TGTGCCAGCAGTCGTGGGCGGGGGACTAGCGACACCGGGGAGCTGTTTTTT.

In its sample, this clone was seen a few times. The chain links TRBV19 to TRBJ2-1; 8 positions match TRBD2. Germline CDR1 LNHDA, CDR2 SQIVND (reference sequence). The V and J ends lost 6 bases and 8 bases, in that order; junction bases with no gene match: 15. The CDR3 is 16 residues long. The DNA of the CDR3 is TGTGCCAGTAGCCGCAAATCGAGCTTTAGCGGGGATGAGCAGTTCTTC. This encodes CASSRKSSFSGDEQFF.

This clone was found a few times. The chain has TRBV11-2 and TRBJ2-5, with 9 nucleotides matching TRBD2. V trimming: 2 bases; J trimming: 1 base; junction bases outside the gene matches: 5. The CDR3 length is 16 residues. The germline V gene has CDR1 SGHAT and CDR2 FQNNGV. The CDR3 region is CASSLFKREAQETQYF. The CDR3, as DNA: TGTGCCAGCAGCTTATTCAAGCGGGAGGCCCAAGAGACCCAGTACTTC.